This T cell receptor beta chain was sequenced in a study of monozygotic twins with inflammatory bowel disease. The CDR3 is 13 residues long. Germline CDR1 and CDR2: SGHRS and YFSETQ. TCRdb reprocessed the 5' RACE reads and stores each CDR3 protein as one record, lacking DNA. Across just over 300,000 distinct CDR3 sequences, the top ten clones capture more than 4.5% of the sample. Donors each gave 2 to 2.5 ml of blood. The material sequenced was blood. The TCR was taken from a human donor with ulcerative colitis or Crohn's disease, or a healthy co-twin of an affected twin (not recorded which). The chain combines TRBV5-1 with TRBJ1-5. The CDR3 spells CASSLDSNQPQHF.